This TCR beta chain was captured in a study of blood T cell repertoires in COVID-19 (dated by TCRdb to 2020 to 2022). Context from the whole study: Collaborator samples came from the United States, Italy and Spain and covered acute and convalescent phases of COVID-19. The material from the prospective study consisted of cDNA or gDNA derived from T cells, B-cell-depleted T cells, or PBMCs. Deeply sampled blood TCRbeta repertoires from subjects exposed to, actively infected with, or recovered from COVID-19 were included in the dataset. The sample metadata nearly always contained a de-identified subject ID, COVID-19 status, age in years and sex. HLA class I and class II types, where available, came from metadata supplied by the sample provider rather than from assay-based typing. The samples were drawn from the first 160 participants of the ongoing ImmuneRACE study and from 1,254 subjects provided by 6 global collaborators. The repertoires were released in a freely available public database meant as a resource for research on the immune response to SARS-CoV-2.

The trim is 0 bases for V and 4 bases for J, with a gap of 15 bases between the germline ends. From a lookup of the germline V gene, CDR1 and CDR2 are KGHSH and LQKENI. The CDR3 covers 16 residues, taking in both the cysteine and the phenylalanine. Only the CDR3 region is kept as DNA, spanning 48 bases read in frame from base 1. This clone was detected once. This receptor's antigen is unknown. Per-base quality was not reported, and no clone a single base away is much larger than it. Points the paper makes about the study in general: The amount of clinical and demographic metadata varied by source and participant and was provided uncurated.

One collaborating source in Seattle enrolled patients while the patients were actively infected and followed the patients over time throughout the course of disease. Whole blood was collected in K2EDTA tubes by collaborating institutions according to the institutions' own protocols. For TCRbeta analysis, collaborator samples were shipped as frozen whole blood, as isolated PBMCs, or as DNA extracted from either sample type. TCRbeta CDR3 regions were amplified from genomic DNA by means of the immunoSEQ Assay, a bias-controlled multiplex PCR. In the original analysis: The number of nucleated cells in each sample was estimated from the amplification of reference gene primers within the assay. Sequence reads were collapsed and filtered to measure the absolute abundance of every unique TCRbeta CDR3 rearrangement. For each sample, productive Simpson clonality was calculated as the square root of Simpson's diversity index across productive rearrangements. The clones in this table, taken by TCRdb from immuneACCESS, are in-frame only. Not every clone is retained; where verified, under half of the shortfall comes from an unresolved V gene, and the cause of the rest is unknown. Clone size and V and J calls were adopted from that table, with D and trimming inferred from the DNA. Here the sample has fewer than 450,000 clones; around 88% occur a single time. Around an eighth of the sample lies in the top ten.

Sequencing was performed on peripheral blood. The chain joins TRBV18 to TRBJ1-2, with TRBD1 as a weak D call on 5 bases. This clonotype was sampled from a woman in her fifties or sixties with COVID-19, enrolled during active disease. The DNA sequence is as follows: TGTGCCAGCTCACCACCTAATCGGGACGGGGGCTATGGCTACACCTTC. Its protein reads: CASSPPNRDGGYGYTF.